The clone carrying this T cell receptor beta chain was seen just once. This specimen belongs to a study of blood T cell repertoires in COVID-19. Only in-frame clones appear in the TCRdb table, and some are missing; sequencing was by immunoSEQ multiplex PCR. The top ten clones hold approximately 27% of a sample with about 52,000 clones, about 81% of them seen once. The receptor's source is a woman of 80 years or more with COVID-19, enrolled during active disease. The source material was peripheral blood.

CDR3 nucleotides: TGTGCCAGCAGTCCACCCCGTTTTACTAGCGGGAGGGCTTATGAGCAGTTCTTC. This sequence encodes CASSPPRFTSGRAYEQFF. The chain has TRBV27 and TRBJ2-1, with 13 bases matching TRBD2. This CDR3 is 18 amino acids long. Germline V gene sequence: CDR1 MNHEY, CDR2 SMNVEV (reference sequence). V was pared by 5 bases and J by 8 bases, with 15 bases of the junction left unmatched.